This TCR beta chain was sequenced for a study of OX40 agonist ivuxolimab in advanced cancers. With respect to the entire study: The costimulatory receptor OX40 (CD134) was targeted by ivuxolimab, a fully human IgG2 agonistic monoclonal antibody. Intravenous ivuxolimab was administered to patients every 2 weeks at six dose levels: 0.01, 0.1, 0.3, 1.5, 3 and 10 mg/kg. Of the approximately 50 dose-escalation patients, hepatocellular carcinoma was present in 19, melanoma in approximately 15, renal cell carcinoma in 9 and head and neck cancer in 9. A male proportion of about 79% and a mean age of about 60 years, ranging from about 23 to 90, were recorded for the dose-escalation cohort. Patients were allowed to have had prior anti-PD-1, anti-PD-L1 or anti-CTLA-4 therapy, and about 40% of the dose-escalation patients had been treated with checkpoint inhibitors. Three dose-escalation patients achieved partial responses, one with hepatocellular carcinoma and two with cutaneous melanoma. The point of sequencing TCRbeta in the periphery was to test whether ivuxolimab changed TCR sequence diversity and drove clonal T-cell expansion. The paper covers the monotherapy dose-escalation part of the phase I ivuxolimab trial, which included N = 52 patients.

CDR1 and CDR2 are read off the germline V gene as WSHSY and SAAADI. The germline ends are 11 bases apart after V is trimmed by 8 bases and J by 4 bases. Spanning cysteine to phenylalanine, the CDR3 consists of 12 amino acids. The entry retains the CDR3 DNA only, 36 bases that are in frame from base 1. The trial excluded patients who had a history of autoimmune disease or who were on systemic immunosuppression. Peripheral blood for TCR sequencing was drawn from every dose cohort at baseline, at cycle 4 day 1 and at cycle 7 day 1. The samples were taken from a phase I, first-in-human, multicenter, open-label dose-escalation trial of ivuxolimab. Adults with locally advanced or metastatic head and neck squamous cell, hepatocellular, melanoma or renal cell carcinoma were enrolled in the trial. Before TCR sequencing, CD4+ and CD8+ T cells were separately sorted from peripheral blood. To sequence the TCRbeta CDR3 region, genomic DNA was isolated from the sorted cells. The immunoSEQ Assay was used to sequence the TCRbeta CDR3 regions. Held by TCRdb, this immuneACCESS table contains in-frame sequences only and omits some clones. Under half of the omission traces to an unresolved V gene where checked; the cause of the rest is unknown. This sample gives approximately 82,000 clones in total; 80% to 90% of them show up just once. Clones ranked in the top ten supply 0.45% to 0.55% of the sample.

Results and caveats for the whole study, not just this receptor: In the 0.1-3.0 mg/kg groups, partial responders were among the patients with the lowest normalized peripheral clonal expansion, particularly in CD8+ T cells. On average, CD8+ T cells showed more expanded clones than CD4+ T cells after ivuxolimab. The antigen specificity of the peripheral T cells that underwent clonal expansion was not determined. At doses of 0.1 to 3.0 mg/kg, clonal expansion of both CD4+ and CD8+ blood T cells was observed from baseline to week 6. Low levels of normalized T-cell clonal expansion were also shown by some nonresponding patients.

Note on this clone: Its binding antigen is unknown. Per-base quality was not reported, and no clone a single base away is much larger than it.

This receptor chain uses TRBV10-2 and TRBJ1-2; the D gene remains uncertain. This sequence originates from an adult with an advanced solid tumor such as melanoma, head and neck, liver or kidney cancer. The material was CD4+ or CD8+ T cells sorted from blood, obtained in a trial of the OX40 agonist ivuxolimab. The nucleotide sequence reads TGCGCCAGCTCCCCCGGCCTCTATGGCTACACCTTC. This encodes CASSPGLYGYTF.